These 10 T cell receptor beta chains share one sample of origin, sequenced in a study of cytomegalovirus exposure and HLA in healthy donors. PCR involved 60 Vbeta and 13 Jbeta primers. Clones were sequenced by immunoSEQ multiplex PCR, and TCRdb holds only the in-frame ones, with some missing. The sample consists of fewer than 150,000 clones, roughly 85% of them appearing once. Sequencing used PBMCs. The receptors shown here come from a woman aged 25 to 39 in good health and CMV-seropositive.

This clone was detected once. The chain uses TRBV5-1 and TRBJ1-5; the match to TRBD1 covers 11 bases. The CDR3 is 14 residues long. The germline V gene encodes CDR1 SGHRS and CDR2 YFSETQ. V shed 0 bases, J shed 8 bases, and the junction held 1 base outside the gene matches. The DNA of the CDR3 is TGCGCCAGCAGCTTGGAGGGACAGGGGGAGCCCCAGCATTTT. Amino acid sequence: CASSLEGQGEPQHF.

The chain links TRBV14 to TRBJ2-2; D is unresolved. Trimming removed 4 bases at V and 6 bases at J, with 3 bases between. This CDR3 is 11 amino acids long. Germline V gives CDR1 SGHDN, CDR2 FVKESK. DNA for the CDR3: TGTGCCAGCAGCCTCTCCGGGGAGCTGTTTTTT. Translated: CASSLSGELFF. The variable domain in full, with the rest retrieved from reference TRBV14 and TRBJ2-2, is EAGVTQFPSHSVIEKGQTVTLRCDPISGHDNLYWYRRVMGKEIKFLLHFVKESKQDESGMPNNRFLAERTGGTYSTLKVQPAELEDSGVYFCASSLSGELFFGEGSRLTVL.

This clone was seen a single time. DNA for the CDR3: TGTGCCAGCAGCACCAAACCCCGGACTGGGTATGACGAGCAGTACTTC. Amino acids: CASSTKPRTGYDEQYF. The chain joins TRBV2 to TRBJ2-7; weak D call: TRBD2 (5 bases). Trimming shortened V by 6 bases and J by 5 bases, and 23 bases separated the two germline ends. The germline V gene has CDR1 SNHLY and CDR2 FYNNEI. The CDR3 has 16 residues.

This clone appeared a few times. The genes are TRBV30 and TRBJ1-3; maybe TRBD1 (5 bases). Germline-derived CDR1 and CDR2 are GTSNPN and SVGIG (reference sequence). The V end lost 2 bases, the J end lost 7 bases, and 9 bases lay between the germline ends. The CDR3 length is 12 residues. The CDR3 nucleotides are TGTGCCTGGAGTCAGCAGGGCAACACCATATATTTT. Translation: CAWSQQGNTIYF.

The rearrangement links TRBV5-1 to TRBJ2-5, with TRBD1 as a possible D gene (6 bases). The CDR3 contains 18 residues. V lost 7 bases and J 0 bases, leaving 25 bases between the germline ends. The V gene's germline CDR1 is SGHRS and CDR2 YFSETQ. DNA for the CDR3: TGCGCCAGCCGGACCTTTTGGGGGCTGGGTCAGAACCAAGAGACCCAGTACTTC. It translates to CASRTFWGLGQNQETQYF.

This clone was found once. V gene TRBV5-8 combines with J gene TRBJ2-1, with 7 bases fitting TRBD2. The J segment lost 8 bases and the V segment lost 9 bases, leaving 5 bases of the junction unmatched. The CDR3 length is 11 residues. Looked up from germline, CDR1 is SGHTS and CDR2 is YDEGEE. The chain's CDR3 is CAKLATDEQFF. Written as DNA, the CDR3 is TGTGCCAAACTAGCGACCGATGAGCAGTTCTTC. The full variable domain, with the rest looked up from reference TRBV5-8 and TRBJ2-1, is EAGVTQSPTHLIKTRGQQATLRCSPISGHTSVYWYQQALGLGLQFLLWYDEGEERNRGNFPPRFSGRQFPNYSSELNVNALELEDSALYLCAKLATDEQFFGPGTRLTVL.

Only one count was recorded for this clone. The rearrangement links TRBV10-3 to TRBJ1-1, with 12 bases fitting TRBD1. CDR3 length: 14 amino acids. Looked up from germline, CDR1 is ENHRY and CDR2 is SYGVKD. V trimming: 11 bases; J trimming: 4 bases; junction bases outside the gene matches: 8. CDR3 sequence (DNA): TGTGCCGCCTCGGGACAGGGGGCACTCACTGAAGCTTTCTTT. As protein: CAASGQGALTEAFF.

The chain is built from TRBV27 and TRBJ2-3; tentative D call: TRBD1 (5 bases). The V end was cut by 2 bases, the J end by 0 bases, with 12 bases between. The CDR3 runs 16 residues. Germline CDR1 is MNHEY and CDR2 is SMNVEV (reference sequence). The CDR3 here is CASSLVLGVSTDTQYF. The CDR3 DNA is TGTGCCAGCAGTTTAGTCCTAGGGGTGAGCACAGATACGCAGTATTTT.

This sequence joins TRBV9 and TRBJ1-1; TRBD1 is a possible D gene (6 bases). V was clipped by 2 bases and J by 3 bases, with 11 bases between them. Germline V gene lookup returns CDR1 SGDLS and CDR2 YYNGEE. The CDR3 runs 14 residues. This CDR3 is CASSVGGADTEAFF. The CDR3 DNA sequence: TGTGCCAGCAGCGTGGGGGGGGCTGACACTGAAGCTTTCTTT.

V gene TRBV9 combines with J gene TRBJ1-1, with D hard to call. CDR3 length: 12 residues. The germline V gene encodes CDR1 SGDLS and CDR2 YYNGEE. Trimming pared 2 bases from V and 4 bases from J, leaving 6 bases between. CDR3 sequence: CASSVYSTEAFF. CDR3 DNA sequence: TGTGCCAGCAGCGTCTACAGCACTGAAGCTTTCTTT.